One TCR beta chain is described in this entry. The clone's antigen remains unknown. No qualities accompany the bases; no much larger clone lies one base away. TCRbeta CDR3 regions were amplified from genomic DNA using the immunoSEQ Assay, a bias-controlled multiplex PCR. The original pipeline was this. Within the assay, amplification of reference gene primers was used to estimate how many nucleated cells each sample contained. To quantify the absolute abundance of each unique TCRbeta CDR3 rearrangement, sequence reads were collapsed and filtered. Productive Simpson clonality was computed per sample as the square root of Simpson's diversity index over productive rearrangements. What TCRdb holds here is the immuneACCESS table cut down to in-frame rearrangements. Part of the clones is not present; checked against another copy, under half of the missing clones reflect an unresolved V gene, and the others are unexplained. D and trimming come from the DNA, and the V and J calls and clone size come from that table. Within this sample are 150,000 to 180,000 clones, with roughly 71% of them counted one time only. The ten largest clones represent about 4% of the sample.

Collaborating institutions collected whole blood in K2EDTA tubes following their own protocols. For TCRbeta analysis, collaborator samples were shipped as frozen whole blood, as isolated PBMCs, or as DNA extracted from either sample type. CDR1 is given as LNHDA and CDR2 as SQIVND, both from the germline V gene (reference sequence). CDR3 length: 14 amino acids, cysteine to phenylalanine. Left in the record is the CDR3 DNA by itself, 42 bases read in frame from the first base. Clipping removes 10 bases from V and 4 bases from J, with 10 as the unmatched junction base count. These data are taken from a study of blood T cell repertoires in COVID-19 (dated by TCRdb to 2018 to 2021). A note on the overall study: The collaborator samples originated in the United States, Italy and Spain and spanned the acute and convalescent phases of COVID-19. Samples were obtained from the ongoing ImmuneRACE study (first 160 participants) and from 1,000 to 1,500 subjects provided by 6 global collaborators. Deeply sampled blood TCRbeta repertoires from subjects exposed to, actively infected with, or recovered from COVID-19 were included in the dataset. A freely available public database, intended as a resource for researchers studying the immune response to SARS-CoV-2, is where the repertoires were released. Where available, HLA class I and class II types were obtained from metadata supplied by the sample provider rather than from assay-based typing. The prospective study material was composed of cDNA or gDNA derived from T cells, B-cell-depleted T cells, or PBMCs. Nearly every sample came with metadata listing a de-identified subject ID, COVID-19 status, age in years and sex.

Study-wide conclusions, independent of this receptor: The quantity of clinical and demographic metadata differed by source and by participant and was supplied without curation.

The receptor's source is a woman older than 75 with acute or convalescent COVID-19. The chain was built from TRBV19 and TRBJ1-5, with TRBD1 identical over 7 junction bases. Sequencing was done on a sample of peripheral blood. The CDR3 in this case is CATDGLQGNQPQHF. The DNA sequence is TGTGCCACCGACGGGTTACAGGGGAATCAGCCCCAGCATTTT.